A single T cell receptor (beta chain) is shown here with its context. Clones were sequenced by immunoSEQ multiplex PCR, and TCRdb holds only the in-frame ones, with some missing. The sample contains about 820,000 clones, 92% of which appear only once. Terminally differentiated effector memory CD45RA+ cells were excluded from the naive CD8 cells, which were CD45RO-negative and positively selected for CCR7. The CDR3 is 15 residues long. V dropped 1 base and J dropped 6 bases, with 13 bases sitting between them. Germline V CDR1 and CDR2: SEHNR, FQNEAQ (reference sequence). The data stem from a study of shared clonotypes between healthy human individuals.

The rearrangement links TRBV7-9 to TRBJ2-1, with a weak D call TRBD2 (5 bases). The sequenced sample consisted of naive CD8+ T cells sorted from blood. This clonotype was obtained from a man aged 25 to 45 in good health. The CDR3 loop is CASSLGEQSVNEQFF. The CDR3 DNA reads TGTGCCAGCAGCTTAGGGGAGCAGTCAGTCAATGAGCAGTTCTTC.